This entry is about one TCR beta chain. The entry originates in a study of blood T cell repertoires in COVID-19. Germline CDR1 SGHVS, CDR2 FQNEAQ. Between the trimmed V and J ends, which lost 1 base and 7 bases, there was a span of 7 bases. CDR3 size: 13 residues. Sequencing was performed with immunoSEQ multiplex PCR; in TCRdb, only in-frame clones are kept and a portion is missing. Of about 210,000 clones in the sample, around 80% are singletons; the top ten hold roughly 7%. Specimen: peripheral blood. This rearrangement joins TRBV7-8 to TRBJ2-2; a possible D gene is TRBD1 (6 bases). The origin of this receptor is a woman in her 70s with acute or convalescent COVID-19. CDR3: CASSLETGGELFF. The CDR3 DNA reads as TGTGCCAGCAGCTTAGAGACAGGCGGGGAGCTGTTTTTT.